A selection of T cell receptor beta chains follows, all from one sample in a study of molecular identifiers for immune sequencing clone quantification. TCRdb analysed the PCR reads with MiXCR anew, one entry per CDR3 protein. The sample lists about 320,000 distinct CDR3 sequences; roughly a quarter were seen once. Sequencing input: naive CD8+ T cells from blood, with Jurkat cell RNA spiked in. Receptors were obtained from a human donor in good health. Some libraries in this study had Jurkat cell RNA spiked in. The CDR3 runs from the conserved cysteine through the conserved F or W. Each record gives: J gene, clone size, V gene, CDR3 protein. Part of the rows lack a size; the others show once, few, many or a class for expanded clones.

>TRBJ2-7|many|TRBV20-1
CSAREGTSTYPYEQYF
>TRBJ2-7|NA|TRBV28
CASSLVAKPYYEQYF
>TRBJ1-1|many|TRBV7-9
CASKSGTLEAFF
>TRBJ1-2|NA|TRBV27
CASSLLSDYGYTF
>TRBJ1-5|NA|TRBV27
CASSAQGVYSNQPQHF
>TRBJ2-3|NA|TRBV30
CAWRVGFGDTQYF
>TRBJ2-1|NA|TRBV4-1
CASSLQLAGSNNEQFF
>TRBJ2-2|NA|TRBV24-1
CATEDIITPGELFF
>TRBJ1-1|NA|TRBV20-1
CSARDLELGWNTEAFF
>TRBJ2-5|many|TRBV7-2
CASSLWRSQETQYF
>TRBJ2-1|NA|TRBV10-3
CAISELTGGRSYNEQFF
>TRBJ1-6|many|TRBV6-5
CASSYAGNSPLHF
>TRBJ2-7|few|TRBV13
CASSFGTANYEQYF
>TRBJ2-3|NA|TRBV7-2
CASTPKAGGVADTQYF
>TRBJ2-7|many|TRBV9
CASSAGGTTAYEQYF
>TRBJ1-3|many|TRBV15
CATSGAGNTIYF
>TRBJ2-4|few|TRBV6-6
CASSYGGPKNIQYF
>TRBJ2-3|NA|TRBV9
CASSTGGDPPDTQYF
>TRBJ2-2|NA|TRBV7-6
CASSPGLAGAGELFF
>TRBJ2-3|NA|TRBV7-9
CASSLVVAGASDTQYF
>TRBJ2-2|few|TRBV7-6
CASSLDRGQGPSKGPGELFF
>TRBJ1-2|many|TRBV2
CASSEITVYDYGYTF
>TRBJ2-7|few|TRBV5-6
CASSCGTAYEQYF